The subject of this entry is one T cell receptor beta chain. The sample belongs to a study of shared clonotypes between healthy human individuals. This CDR3 spans 15 amino acids. V lost 6 bases, J lost 4 bases, and 8 bases stayed unmatched. Germline V gene lookup returns CDR1 SEHNR and CDR2 FQNEAQ (reference sequence). As defined, naive CD8 cells were CD45RO-negative and positively selected for CCR7, with terminally differentiated effector memory CD45RA+ cells excluded. Around 30,000 T cell genomes (approximately 0.2 ug DNA) went into each sorted-subset replicate. Assay: immunoSEQ multiplex PCR; the TCRdb copy retains only in-frame clones and omits some. The sample consists of some 800,000 clones, 85% to 95% of them appearing once.

This chain uses TRBV7-9 with TRBJ2-7, with 11 bases aligning to TRBD2. The TCR sequence derives from a man younger than 45 in good health. The sample taken for sequencing was naive CD8+ T cells sorted from blood. In DNA form, the CDR3 reads TGTGCCAGCAGAGGAACTAGCGGGAGTGTATACGAGCAGTACTTC. Protein sequence: CASRGTSGSVYEQYF.